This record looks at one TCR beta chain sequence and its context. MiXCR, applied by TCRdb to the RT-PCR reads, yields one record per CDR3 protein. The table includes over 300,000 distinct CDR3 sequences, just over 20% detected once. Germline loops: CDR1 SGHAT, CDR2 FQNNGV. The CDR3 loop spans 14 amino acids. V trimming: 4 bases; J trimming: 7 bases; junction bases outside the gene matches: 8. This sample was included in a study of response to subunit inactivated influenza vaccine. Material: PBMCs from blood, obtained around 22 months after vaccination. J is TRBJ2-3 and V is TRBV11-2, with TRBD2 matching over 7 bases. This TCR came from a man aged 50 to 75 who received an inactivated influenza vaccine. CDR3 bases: TGTGCCAGCAGCTCCATAGGCGGGGGAAATACGCAGTATTTT. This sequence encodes CASSSIGGGNTQYF.